This T cell receptor (beta chain) was observed in a study of control samples from healthy donors and cancer patients. Germline CDR1 and CDR2: SGHKS and YYEKEE (reference sequence). The CDR3 is 15 residues long. V was pared by 2 bases and J by 6 bases, with 4 bases of the junction left unmatched. Sequenced by immunoSEQ multiplex PCR; TCRdb stores in-frame clones only, minus some. The sample has tens of thousands of clones; around 94% are singletons. Material for sequencing was blood. This TCR was sampled from a woman under 30 in good health. The chain has TRBV5-5 and TRBJ2-2, with TRBD2 matching over 10 bases. The CDR3: CASSFTSGISGELFF. The CDR3 region has the DNA TGTGCCAGCAGCTTCACTAGCGGGATTTCCGGGGAGCTGTTTTTT.